This T cell receptor beta chain was profiled in a study of CD8 T cells in ankylosing spondylitis. Whole-study results and caveats: There was a TCR beta motif, made of fewer than 10 highly homologous variants, that appeared characteristic of ankylosing spondylitis blood. Past studies reported some motif variants in reactive arthritis synovial fluid and blood.

This clonotype has more than one count but fewer than ten. The antigen remains unidentified. This CDR3 is built from 13 residues. Trimming stripped 8 bases from V and 7 bases from J, with 17 bases between. Quantitative 5'-RACE with molecular barcodes was used to make the TCR beta libraries. Each CDR3 protein is one row after TCRdb ran MiXCR on the 5' RACE reads. The sample comprises 700,000 to 850,000 distinct CDR3 sequences, 12% of which are singletons, and 0.45% to 0.6% rests with the top ten. The receptor was derived from a male donor with ankylosing spondylitis. Sequenced input: blood, either unsorted or a sorted T cell fraction (not recorded which). The chain links TRBV12-3 or TRBV12-4 to TRBJ1-1; D uncertain. The CDR3 sequence is CASYAPGSLEAFF. In nucleotides, the CDR3 is TGTGCCAGCTATGCACCGGGTTCCCTTGAAGCTTTCTTT.